The 20 T cell receptor beta chains listed next were all sequenced from one sample in a study of control samples from healthy donors and cancer patients. The data were produced by immunoSEQ multiplex PCR, yet TCRdb's version contains in-frame clones alone and is incomplete. The data contain roughly 55,000 clones, 80% to 95% of them singletons. The sample taken for sequencing was PBMCs. The receptors shown here come from a man between 40 and 49 years old with colorectal cancer.

The rearrangement uses TRBV12-5 and TRBJ2-7; D possibly corresponds to TRBD1 (6 bases). Germline V lookup: CDR1 LGHNT, CDR2 FRNRAP. V was clipped by 6 bases and J by 0 bases, with 15 bases between them. This CDR3 region has 15 residues. CDR3 sequence (DNA): TGTGCTAGTGGCCCCGACAGGATCCTCTCCTACGAGCAGTACTTC. Protein sequence: CASGPDRILSYEQYF.

The rearrangement uses TRBV7-8 and TRBJ2-7; D remains unclear. The ends were cut back, 1 base at V and 2 bases at J, with 6 bases in the middle. CDR3 length equals 13 residues. Germline CDR1 and CDR2: SGHVS and FQNEAQ. The CDR3 nucleotides read TGTGCCAGCAGCTTAGGACACACCTACGAGCAGTACTTC. Translated, it gives CASSLGHTYEQYF.

This clone was counted a single time. The genes are TRBV12-3 or TRBV12-4 and TRBJ2-7; D may be TRBD2 (5 bases). CDR3 length: 13 residues. Between the trimmed V and J ends, which lost 6 bases and 7 bases, there was a span of 16 bases. The CDR3 DNA follows: TGTGCCAGCAGCAAAGGGCGGGTGGGAGAGCAGTACTTC. Amino acid sequence: CASSKGRVGEQYF.

The chain uses TRBV11-2 and TRBJ2-3; D perhaps matches TRBD2 (5 bases). The V and J ends lost 5 bases and 0 bases respectively, with 12 bases between them. Germline V lookup: CDR1 SGHAT, CDR2 FQNNGV. This CDR3 is 15 amino acids long. The CDR3 reads CASSRQRTSTDTQYF. The CDR3 DNA follows: TGTGCCAGCAGCCGGCAGCGGACTAGCACAGATACGCAGTATTTT.

The DNA of the CDR3 is TGCGCCAGCAGTGACTCCCCGGGACAGGGTTCACCCCTCCACTTT. Protein sequence: CASSDSPGQGSPLHF. The chain combines TRBV10-1 with TRBJ1-6; TRBD1 matches at 9 bases. The germline gives CDR1 WNHNN, CDR2 SYGVQD (reference sequence). V lost 3 bases to trimming and J lost 9 bases; unmatched junction nucleotides: 6. The CDR3 runs to 15 residues.

V gene TRBV1 combines with J gene TRBJ2-1; the DNA was not compared with TRBD2, the D call given in the table. TRBV1 is a recognized pseudogene. This CDR3 contains 20 residues. The CDR3 DNA reads as TGCACCAGCAGCCAAGATGGGCTAGCGGGGGGGGATTGTGTCCCCAATGAGCAGTTCTTC. This sequence encodes CTSSQDGLAGGDCVPNEQFF.

V and J are TRBV9 and TRBJ1-2; the match to TRBD1 covers 9 bases. With 6 bases clipped from V and 4 bases from J, the junction kept 10 bases outside the gene matches. The germline CDR1 and CDR2 sequences are SGDLS and YYNGEE. The CDR3 loop spans 15 amino acids. The CDR3 loop reads CASTRGQGQIYGYTF. Written as DNA, the CDR3 is TGTGCCAGCACCCGCGGACAGGGGCAGATCTATGGCTACACCTTC.

V is TRBV10-2 and J is TRBJ1-4; TRBD1 matches at 9 bases. The V gene end was trimmed by 4 bases and the J gene end by 8 bases; junction bases not matched to a gene: 5. From germline, CDR1 is WSHSY and CDR2 SAAADI. The CDR3 contains 14 residues. As DNA, the CDR3 is TGCGCCAGCAGTGCCGGGACAGGGAGAGAAAAACTGTTTTTT. Translated: CASSAGTGREKLFF.

CDR3 loop: CASTPVLHPIYEQYF. In DNA form, the CDR3 reads TGTGCCAGCACCCCCGTCCTTCATCCCATCTACGAGCAGTACTTC. The genes are TRBV27 and TRBJ2-7; no clear D. This CDR3 is built from 15 residues. The V end was cut by 7 bases, the J end by 3 bases, with 19 bases between. Germline V lookup: CDR1 MNHEY, CDR2 SMNVEV (reference sequence).

The CDR3 sequence is CATEPGQGGETQYF. CDR3 DNA: TGTGCCACCGAACCGGGACAGGGCGGAGAGACCCAGTACTTC. This chain joins TRBV21-1 and TRBJ2-5; the tabulated D call, TRBD1, remains unverified against the DNA. TRBV21-1 has pseudogene status. The CDR3 length is 14 residues.

J is TRBJ2-5 and V is TRBV18; the D is unclear. Germline CDR1 KGHSH, CDR2 LQKENI. The CDR3 covers 11 residues. V shed 5 bases and J shed 1 base, with 2 bases lying between them. The CDR3 reads CASSIQETQYF. The DNA of the CDR3 is TGTGCCAGCTCAATCCAAGAGACCCAGTACTTC. The full variable domain, rest sourced from reference TRBV18 and TRBJ2-5, is NAGVMQNPRHLVRRRGQEARLRCSPMKGHSHVYWYRQLPEEGLKFMVYLQKENIIDESGMPKERFSAEFPKEGPSILRIQQVVRGDSAAYFCASSIQETQYFGPGTRLLVL.

V usage is TRBV6-5 and J usage is TRBJ1-1; TRBD1 matches 10 bases. Per germline, CDR1 MNHEY and CDR2 SVGAGI. CDR3 size: 13 residues. Trimming removed 5 bases from V and 11 bases from J; junction bases left unmatched: 8. The chain's CDR3 is CASSRDRGDEAFF. The CDR3 nucleotides are TGTGCCAGCAGTCGGGACAGGGGTGATGAGGCTTTCTTT.

The rearrangement uses TRBV18 and TRBJ2-7; the D gene could be TRBD1 or TRBD2 (7 bases each). The germline gives CDR1 KGHSH, CDR2 LQKENI. V was pared by 4 bases and J by 0 bases, with 19 bases between. The CDR3 is 17 residues long. CDR3 bases: TGTGCCAGCTCACGACACGCGGGGGCAGGGGGCTCCTACGAGCAGTACTTC. It translates to CASSRHAGAGGSYEQYF.

The chain carries TRBV5-4 and TRBJ2-5; D call uncertain. V gave up 4 bases and J gave up 1 base, with 11 bases separating them. This CDR3 has 14 residues. CDR1 is SGHNT and CDR2 is YYREEE in the germline V gene (reference sequence). The CDR3 region is CASSLGLLQETQYF. As DNA, the CDR3 is TGTGCCAGCAGCCTGGGTCTCCTCCAAGAGACCCAGTACTTC.

Worth noting for this clone: Other DNA variants within this sample encode the same CDR3. V and J are TRBV7-2 and TRBJ1-2; D may be TRBD1 (6 bases). V was clipped by 3 bases and J by 8 bases, with 10 bases between them. The germline V gene has CDR1 SGHTA and CDR2 FQGNSA. This CDR3 has 12 residues. CDR3 sequence reads: CASSFGGRGYTF. DNA for the CDR3: TGTGCCAGCAGCTTTGGGGGGCGGGGCTACACCTTC.

The count of this clone is one. This chain joins TRBV5-1 and TRBJ2-3; no clear D. CDR3 length equals 12 residues. Trimming shortened V by 6 bases and J by 2 bases, and 7 bases separated the two germline ends. Germline V gives CDR1 SGHRS, CDR2 YFSETQ. The CDR3 DNA reads TGCGCCAGCACGGATCTCACAGATACGCAGTATTTT. Residues: CASTDLTDTQYF.

The V call is TRBV5-1, the J call TRBJ1-2; D is ambiguous. V was cut by 0 bases and J by 7 bases, with 16 bases left in between. This CDR3 comprises 15 residues. CDR1 SGHRS and CDR2 YFSETQ come from the germline V gene. The CDR3 loop is CASSLEPPPKGGYTF. Here the CDR3 DNA reads TGCGCCAGCAGCTTGGAGCCCCCCCCAAAAGGTGGCTACACCTTC.

This rearrangement joins TRBV27 to TRBJ1-5; D remains unclear. CDR1 is MNHEY and CDR2 is SMNVEV in the germline V gene (reference sequence). Between the trimmed V and J ends, which lost 6 bases and 3 bases, there was a span of 12 bases. CDR3 length: 14 residues. In DNA, the CDR3 is TGTGCCAGCAGGCCCTACGTGGACAATCAGCCCCAGCATTTT. Its protein is CASRPYVDNQPQHF.

CDR3 DNA: TGTGCCAGCAGTGACCTCGGCAGGGGACTCCCCTACGAGCAGTACTTC. It specifies CASSDLGRGLPYEQYF. This chain links TRBV6-2 or TRBV6-3 with TRBJ2-7; D could derive from TRBD1 or TRBD2 (6 bases each). Germline CDR1 and CDR2: MNHEY and SVGEGT. The CDR3 is 16 amino acids. The ends were cut back, 5 bases at V and 2 bases at J, with 19 bases in the middle.

V and J are TRBV19 and TRBJ2-2; a weak D match, TRBD2 (5 bases). Germline V CDR1 and CDR2: LNHDA, SQIVND (reference sequence). Trimming left V 1 base short and J 5 bases short, with 8 bases between. This CDR3 spans 14 amino acids. The CDR3 region is CASSIAPGTGELFF. The DNA of the CDR3 is TGTGCCAGTAGTATAGCCCCGGGGACCGGGGAGCTGTTTTTT.